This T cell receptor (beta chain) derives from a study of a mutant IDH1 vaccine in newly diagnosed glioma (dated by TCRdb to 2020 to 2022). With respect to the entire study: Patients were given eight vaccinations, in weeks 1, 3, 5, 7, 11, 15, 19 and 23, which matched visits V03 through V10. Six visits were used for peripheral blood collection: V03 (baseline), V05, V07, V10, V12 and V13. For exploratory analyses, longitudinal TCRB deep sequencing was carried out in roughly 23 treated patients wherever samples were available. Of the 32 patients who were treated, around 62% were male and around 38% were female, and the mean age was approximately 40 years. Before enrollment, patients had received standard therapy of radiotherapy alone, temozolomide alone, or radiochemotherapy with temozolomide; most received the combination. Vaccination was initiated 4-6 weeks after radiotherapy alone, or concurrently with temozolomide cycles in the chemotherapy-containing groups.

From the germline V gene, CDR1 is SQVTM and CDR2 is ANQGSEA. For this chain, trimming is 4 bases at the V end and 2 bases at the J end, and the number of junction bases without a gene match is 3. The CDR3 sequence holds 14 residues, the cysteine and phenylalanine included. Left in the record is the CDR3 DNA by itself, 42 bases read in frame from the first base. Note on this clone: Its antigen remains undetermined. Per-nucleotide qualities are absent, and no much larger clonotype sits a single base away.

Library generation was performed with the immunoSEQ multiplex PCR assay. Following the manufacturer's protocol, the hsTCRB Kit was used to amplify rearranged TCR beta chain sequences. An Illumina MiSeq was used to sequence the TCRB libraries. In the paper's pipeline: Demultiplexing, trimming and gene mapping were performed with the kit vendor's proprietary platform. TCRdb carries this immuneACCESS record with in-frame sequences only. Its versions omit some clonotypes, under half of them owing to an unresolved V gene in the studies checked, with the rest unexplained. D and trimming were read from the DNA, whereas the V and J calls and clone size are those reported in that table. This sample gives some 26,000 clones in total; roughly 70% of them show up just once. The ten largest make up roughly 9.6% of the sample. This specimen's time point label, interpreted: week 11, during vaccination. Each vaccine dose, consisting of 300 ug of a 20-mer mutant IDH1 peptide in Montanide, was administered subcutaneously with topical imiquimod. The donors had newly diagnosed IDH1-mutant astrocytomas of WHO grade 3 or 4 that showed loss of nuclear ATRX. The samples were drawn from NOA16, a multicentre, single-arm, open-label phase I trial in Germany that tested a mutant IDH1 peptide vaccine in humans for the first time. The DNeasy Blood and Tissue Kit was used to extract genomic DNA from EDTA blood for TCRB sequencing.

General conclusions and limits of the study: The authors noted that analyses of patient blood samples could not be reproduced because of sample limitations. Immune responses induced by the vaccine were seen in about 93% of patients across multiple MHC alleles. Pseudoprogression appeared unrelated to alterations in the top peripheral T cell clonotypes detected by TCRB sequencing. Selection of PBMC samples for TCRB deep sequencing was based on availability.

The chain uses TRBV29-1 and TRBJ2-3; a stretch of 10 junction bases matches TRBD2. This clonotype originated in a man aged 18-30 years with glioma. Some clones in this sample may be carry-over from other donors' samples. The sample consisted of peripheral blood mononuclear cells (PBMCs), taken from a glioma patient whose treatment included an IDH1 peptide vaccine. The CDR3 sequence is CSVGTSGNTDTQYF. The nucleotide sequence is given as TGCAGCGTTGGGACTAGCGGAAACACAGATACGCAGTATTTT.